What follows are 17 T cell receptor beta chains derived from one specimen sequenced in a study of T cells in Graves' hyperthyroidism and ophthalmopathy. Using RNA transcripts as the source, TCR beta CDR3 regions were amplified. First-round RT-PCR of the TCR CDR3 relied on the HTBI primer set. TCRdb analysed the multiplex PCR reads with MiXCR anew, one entry per CDR3 protein. The sample has more than 500,000 distinct CDR3 sequences, around 15% seen once. Sequences were obtained from blood. The receptors shown here come from a woman between 25 and 40 years old with Graves' hyperthyroidism.

This clonotype has a count of ten or more. The chain employs TRBV30 and TRBJ2-5; D is possibly TRBD1 or TRBD2 (5 bases each). The V end lost 1 base, the J end lost 7 bases, and 13 bases lay between the germline ends. The germline V gene has CDR1 GTSNPN and CDR2 SVGIG (reference sequence). This CDR3 spans 13 amino acids. CDR3 nucleotide sequence: TGTGCCTGGAGTGGTGGGGGAATGGGGACCCAGTACTTC. As protein: CAWSGGGMGTQYF.

This clonotype has at least ten counts. The chain's CDR3 is CASTTGEQETQYF. The DNA of the CDR3 is TGTGCCAGCACTACAGGGGAGCAAGAGACCCAGTACTTC. The chain is built from TRBV28 and TRBJ2-5; 7 positions agree with TRBD1. Germline assignment: CDR1 MDHEN and CDR2 SYDVKM. V shed 7 bases, J shed 2 bases, and the junction held 4 bases outside the gene matches. This CDR3 is built from 13 residues.

The V call is TRBV28, the J call TRBJ2-1; the match to TRBD2 covers 14 bases. CDR1 and CDR2 (germline): MDHEN, SYDVKM. This CDR3 contains 17 residues. Germline trimming cut 1 base from V and 9 bases from J; bases unmatched to any gene: 8. This chain's CDR3 is CASSLFLGLAGVGEQFF. CDR3 nucleotide sequence: TGTGCCAGCAGTTTATTTTTGGGACTAGCGGGAGTGGGTGAGCAGTTCTTC.

This clonotype was detected many times. The chain couples TRBV20-1 to TRBJ2-3; TRBD2 matches at 7 bases. The trim removed 5 bases at V and 2 bases at J, leaving 4 bases unmatched. Germline lookup yields CDR1 DFQATT and CDR2 SNEGSKA (reference sequence). The CDR3 is 13 amino acids. CDR3 nucleotide sequence: TGCAGTGCTTCCGGGACTAACACAGATACGCAGTATTTT. It specifies CSASGTNTDTQYF.

The sample holds a few counts of this clonotype. V is TRBV6-1 and J is TRBJ2-2, with D unresolved. CDR3 size: 14 residues. CDR1 MNHNS and CDR2 SASEGT come from the germline V gene. The germline V and J ends were trimmed by 8 bases and 0 bases, with 10 bases remaining between them. The CDR3 reads CASGRLSNTGELFF. The DNA for the CDR3 is TGTGCCAGCGGCAGATTGTCGAACACCGGGGAGCTGTTTTTT.

This clonotype has just a few counts. The chain carries TRBV27 and TRBJ2-3; D gene uncertain. V lost 1 base to trimming and J lost 0 bases, with 11 bases between them. The length of the CDR3 is 16 residues. From germline, CDR1 is MNHEY and CDR2 SMNVEV (reference sequence). The CDR3 nucleotides are TGTGCCAGCAGTTTATTTTGGGGATCTAGCACAGATACGCAGTATTTT. The encoded protein is CASSLFWGSSTDTQYF.

This clonotype has a count of ten or more. The rearrangement joins TRBV12-3 or TRBV12-4 to TRBJ2-1; D not resolved. The CDR3 loop spans 14 amino acids. Trimming removed 3 bases at V and 5 bases at J, with 11 bases between. CDR3 loop: CASSLSWGNNEQFF. Here the CDR3 DNA reads TGTGCCAGCAGTTTGTCGTGGGGAAACAATGAGCAGTTCTTC.

The chain is built from TRBV30 and TRBJ2-7; the D gene is possibly TRBD2 (7 bases). The CDR3 runs 12 residues. The germline V gene has CDR1 GTSNPN and CDR2 SVGIG (reference sequence). Trimming removed 4 bases at V and 2 bases at J, with 9 bases between. The CDR3 region is CAWTGGPYEQYF. The DNA of the CDR3 is TGTGCCTGGACGGGGGGCCCCTACGAGCAGTACTTC. The complete variable domain, with remaining parts taken from reference TRBV30 and TRBJ2-7, reads SQTIHQWPATLVQPVGSPLSLECTVEGTSNPNLYWYRQAAGRGLQLLFYSVGIGQISSEVPQNLSASRPQDRQFILSSKKLLLSDSGFYLCAWTGGPYEQYFGPGTRLTVT.

The V gene is TRBV6-1, the J gene TRBJ2-6; tentatively, D is TRBD2 (5 bases). Germline V gene sequence: CDR1 MNHNS, CDR2 SASEGT. Deletions cut 7 bases from V and 1 base from J, with 11 bases between. The CDR3 has 15 residues. The CDR3 reads CASKGWESGANVLTF. The DNA for the CDR3 is TGTGCCAGCAAAGGATGGGAGTCTGGGGCCAACGTCCTGACTTTC.

The chain has TRBV19 and TRBJ1-2; tentative D call: TRBD1 (5 bases). CDR1 is LNHDA and CDR2 is SQIVND in the germline V gene (reference sequence). Trimming removed 5 bases from V and 3 bases from J, with 13 bases in between. The CDR3 covers 14 residues. The CDR3 bases are TGTGCCAGTAGTCCGGGACCTACCCACTATGGCTACACCTTC. Translated, it gives CASSPGPTHYGYTF. The complete variable domain, with remaining parts taken from reference TRBV19 and TRBJ1-2, reads DGGITQSPKYLFRKEGQNVTLSCEQNLNHDAMYWYRQDPGQGLRLIYYSQIVNDFQKGDIAEGYSVSREKKESFPLTVTSAQKNPTAFYLCASSPGPTHYGYTFGSGTRLTVV.

J is TRBJ2-3 and V is TRBV5-6; 9 bases align to TRBD1. CDR3 length: 16 amino acids. With V trimmed by 5 bases and J by 4 bases, 11 bases remained unmatched. The germline CDR1 and CDR2 sequences are SGHDT and YYEEEE. Here the CDR3 reads CASSWSPGQGADTQYF. CDR3 nucleotides: TGTGCCAGCAGTTGGTCACCGGGACAGGGAGCAGATACGCAGTATTTT.

Concerning this clonotype: A read error may explain this, as a much larger clone is one base away. The J gene is TRBJ1-2, the V gene TRBV3-1; possibly TRBD1 for D (5 bases). This CDR3 comprises 14 residues. CDR1 LGHDT and CDR2 YNNKEL come from the germline V gene (reference sequence). CDR3 DNA: TGTGCCAGCAGCCAACGCAGGGAGGGGTATGGCTGCACCTTC. It yields the protein CASSQRREGYGCTF.

In this sample, this clonotype turned up many times. This chain connects TRBV6-1 to TRBJ1-1; TRBD1 aligns across 7 bases. The CDR3 totals 13 residues. V dropped 9 bases and J dropped 4; count of bases not matched to a gene: 8. The germline V gene has CDR1 MNHNS and CDR2 SASEGT. In nucleotides, the CDR3 is TGTGCCAGTTACAGGGGTTTAGGCACTGAAGCTTTCTTT. Its protein product is CASYRGLGTEAFF.

This clonotype was counted only a few times. The V call is TRBV9, the J call TRBJ2-1; 8 positions agree with TRBD2. The germline V gene has CDR1 SGDLS and CDR2 YYNGEE. The CDR3 covers 16 residues. Unmatched junction bases numbered 6, after V lost 4 bases and J lost 0 bases. The CDR3 DNA sequence: TGTGCCAGCAGCCCCCGCGGGGGGCGCTCCTACAATGAGCAGTTCTTC. It is translated as CASSPRGGRSYNEQFF.

This clonotype was seen more than once but under ten times. This chain connects TRBV5-1 to TRBJ2-3; D is ambiguous. Trimming shortened V by 4 bases and J by 2 bases, and 14 bases separated the two germline ends. Germline V gene data show CDR1 as SGHRS and CDR2 as YFSETQ. The CDR3 has 15 residues. The CDR3 protein is CASSVIRGPTDTQYF. The CDR3 DNA sequence: TGCGCCAGCAGCGTGATCCGCGGCCCCACAGATACGCAGTATTTT.

The V call is TRBV14, the J call TRBJ2-1; 9 bases line up with TRBD2. Germline V gene sequence: CDR1 SGHDN, CDR2 FVKESK. The CDR3 runs 18 residues. J was trimmed by 6 bases and V by 0 bases; bases with no gene match: 12. CDR3 sequence (DNA): TGTGCCAGCAGCCAAGATTTAGGGAGGATAGCGGGAGTCAATGAGCAGTTCTTC. This translates into CASSQDLGRIAGVNEQFF.

This clonotype came up a few times. This sequence joins TRBV7-9 and TRBJ2-7; D not resolved. V was clipped by 10 bases and J by 0 bases, with 13 bases between them. CDR3 length: 13 residues. Germline assignment: CDR1 SEHNR and CDR2 FQNEAQ (reference sequence). In nucleotides, the CDR3 is TGTGCCACCCGACGAGGCAGCTCCTACGAGCAGTACTTC. It codes for CATRRGSSYEQYF.